These 26 T cell receptor beta chains came from one sample sequenced in a study of blood T cells in healthy people across ages. Together with a sample-barcoded 5' primer, a J-beta primer mix was included in a second PCR lasting about 7 to 11 cycles. TCRdb processed the 5' RACE reads anew with MiXCR; each CDR3 protein has one entry. The sample has 2 million or so distinct CDR3 sequences; roughly 50% are singletons. Material for sequencing was blood. Source of these receptors: a woman between 40 and 50 years old in good health.

This clonotype has a single count. The chain employs TRBV5-5 and TRBJ2-1; TRBD2 matches 7 bases. Germline trimming cut 4 bases from V and 8 bases from J; bases unmatched to any gene: 18. CDR1 and CDR2 from the germline V gene are SGHKS and YYEKEE (reference sequence). The CDR3 contains 17 residues. The chain's CDR3 is CASSPLTGTGGGDEQFF. The CDR3 DNA reads as TGTGCCAGCAGCCCATTAACCGGGACTGGGGGAGGGGATGAGCAGTTCTTC.

The sample holds a few counts of this clonotype. The V call is TRBV7-2, the J call TRBJ2-5, with 7 bases that match TRBD1. V lost 4 bases to trimming and J lost 0 bases; unmatched junction nucleotides: 8. Germline values: CDR1 SGHTA, CDR2 FQGNSA. The length of the CDR3 is 16 residues. CDR3 coding DNA: TGTGCCAGCAGCTCCCCCCCCAGGGGGAACCAAGAGACCCAGTACTTC. Protein sequence: CASSSPPRGNQETQYF.

Here the CDR3 reads CASSLTTSGGPQETQYF. CDR3 bases: TGCGCCAGCAGCTTGACGACTAGCGGGGGGCCACAAGAGACCCAGTACTTC. This sequence joins TRBV5-1 and TRBJ2-5, with 13 bases that match TRBD2. Germline lookup yields CDR1 SGHRS and CDR2 YFSETQ. The CDR3 sequence is 17 residues long. J lost 2 bases, V lost 1 base, and 5 bases had no gene match.

The chain recombines TRBV24-1 with TRBJ1-2; 8 bases map to TRBD1. This CDR3 comprises 16 residues. V shed 2 bases and J 0 bases; nucleotides not matched to a gene: 4. Looked up from germline, CDR1 is KGHDR and CDR2 is SFDVKD. The CDR3 sequence: CATSDSTGATNYGYTF. The CDR3, as DNA: TGTGCCACCAGTGATTCGACAGGGGCAACTAACTATGGCTACACCTTC.

The chain links TRBV6-2 or TRBV6-3 to TRBJ2-1; no reliable D call. The CDR3 runs to 15 residues. Germline V gene data show CDR1 as MNHEY and CDR2 as SVGEGT. Between the trimmed V and J ends, which lost 6 bases and 0 bases, there was a span of 12 bases. The CDR3 sequence: CASSLYDTSYNEQFF. The CDR3 bases are TGTGCCAGCAGCTTATACGACACCTCCTACAATGAGCAGTTCTTC.

J is TRBJ2-3 and V is TRBV7-2, with D uncertain. Trimming stripped 2 bases from V and 11 bases from J, with 8 bases between. The CDR3 extends over 11 amino acids. CDR1 and CDR2 (germline): SGHTA, FQGNSA. The CDR3 coding sequence is TGTGCCAGCAGCTTAAATGTGCTGCAGTATTTT. Its protein product is CASSLNVLQYF.

The rearrangement links TRBV6-4 to TRBJ1-5; D call uncertain. V gave up 0 bases and J gave up 6 bases, with 6 bases separating them. The CDR3 has 13 amino acids. The germline V gene has CDR1 MRHNA and CDR2 SNTAGT. CDR3 in DNA: TGTGCCAGCAGTGACTCAGAAAGTCAGCCCCAGCATTTT. Amino acid sequence: CASSDSESQPQHF.

This clonotype was detected once. V and J are TRBV9 and TRBJ1-5; 9 nucleotides line up with TRBD1. Germline CDR1 reads SGDLS; CDR2 reads YYNGEE. With 7 bases clipped from V and 7 bases from J, the junction kept 9 bases outside the gene matches. The CDR3 spans 14 residues. The CDR3 loop is CASAPGQGNQPQHF. The CDR3 nucleotides read TGTGCCAGCGCCCCGGGACAGGGAAACCAGCCCCAGCATTTT.

In its sample, this clonotype was seen a few times. The chain links TRBV14 to TRBJ2-7, with 9 positions matching TRBD1. The CDR3 has 19 residues. The J segment lost 3 bases and the V segment lost 1 base, leaving 16 bases of the junction unmatched. Germline assignment: CDR1 SGHDN and CDR2 FVKESK. The DNA of the CDR3 is TGTGCCAGCAGCCAAGTCCGGGACAGGGACCCCCCAATCATCTACGAGCAGTACTTC. This translates into CASSQVRDRDPPIIYEQYF.

The V call is TRBV5-1, the J call TRBJ1-2; no clear D gene. In germline, CDR1 is SGHRS, CDR2 YFSETQ. The CDR3 extends over 13 amino acids. The germline V and J ends were trimmed by 2 bases and 7 bases, with 12 bases remaining between them. CDR3: CASSLTIFGGYTF. CDR3 bases: TGCGCCAGCAGCTTAACTATTTTTGGTGGCTACACCTTC.

This clonotype was recorded once. The chain couples TRBV14 to TRBJ2-2; 8 bases fit TRBD1. CDR1 and CDR2 from the germline V gene are SGHDN and FVKESK. The CDR3 consists of 17 residues. V lost 1 base, J lost 5 bases, and 9 bases stayed unmatched. CDR3: CASSQVRTGLRTGELFF. The CDR3 DNA reads as TGTGCCAGCAGCCAAGTCCGGACAGGGTTACGGACCGGGGAGCTGTTTTTT.

In this sample, this clonotype turned up a few times. The V call is TRBV7-2, the J call TRBJ2-4, with 7 bases identical to TRBD1. The CDR3 spans 15 residues. V lost 4 bases to trimming and J lost 2 bases; unmatched junction nucleotides: 5. Germline V gene lookup returns CDR1 SGHTA and CDR2 FQGNSA. CDR3 DNA: TGTGCCAGCAGCTCCCCGGACAGGCCCAAAAACATTCAGTACTTC. Translating gives CASSSPDRPKNIQYF. Together with reference TRBV7-2 and TRBJ2-4, the CDR3 gives the full variable domain: GAGVSQSPSNKVTEKGKDVELRCDPISGHTALYWYRQSLGQGLEFLIYFQGNSAPDKSGLPSDRFSAERTGGSVSTLTIQRTQQEDSAVYLCASSSPDRPKNIQYFGAGTRLSVL.

The V gene is TRBV13, the J gene TRBJ1-1; 10 bases line up with TRBD1. Trimming at V came to 5 bases and at J to 3 bases, leaving 12 bases not matched to a gene. Germline V gene lookup returns CDR1 PRHDT and CDR2 FYEKMQ (reference sequence). The length of the CDR3 is 17 residues. The CDR3 loop reads CASSRSPGQGFDTEAFF. DNA of the CDR3: TGTGCCAGCAGCCGAAGCCCGGGACAGGGGTTTGACACTGAAGCTTTCTTT.

This clonotype was picked up a small number of times. The chain joins TRBV20-1 to TRBJ2-5; D uncertain. The CDR3 sequence is 13 residues long. V lost 0 bases and J lost 1, with 6 bases in between. Germline lookup yields CDR1 DFQATT and CDR2 SNEGSKA (reference sequence). As DNA, the CDR3 is TGCAGTGCTAGAGATTTAAGCCAAGAGACCCAGTACTTC. Its translation is CSARDLSQETQYF.

This sequence joins TRBV6-6 and TRBJ2-5, with 8 bases aligning to TRBD1. Germline V gives CDR1 MNHNY, CDR2 SVGAGI (reference sequence). The CDR3 runs to 17 residues. V gave up 2 bases and J gave up 0 bases; unmatched junction bases: 8. CDR3 protein: CASSYPRDRRDQETQYF. CDR3 coding DNA: TGTGCCAGCAGTTACCCTAGGGACAGGAGGGACCAAGAGACCCAGTACTTC.

This clonotype was detected only a few times. This could be a read error, since a much larger clone is one nucleotide away. The chain combines TRBV5-1 with TRBJ2-7; no clear D. The CDR3 is 14 residues long. Trimming shortened V by 0 bases and J by 0 bases, and 7 bases separated the two germline ends. The germline V gene has CDR1 SGHRS and CDR2 YFSETQ. CDR3 in DNA: TGCGCCAGCAGCTTGGCCGACAACTCCTACGAGCAGTACTTC. Protein product: CASSLADNSYEQYF. The variable domain in full, completed from reference TRBV5-1 and TRBJ2-7, reads KAGVTQTPRYLIKTRGQQVTLSCSPISGHRSVSWYQQTPGQGLQFLFEYFSETQRNKGNFPGRFSGRQFSNSRSEMNVSTLELGDSALYLCASSLADNSYEQYFGPGTRLTVT.

The rearrangement uses TRBV5-1 and TRBJ2-1, with TRBD1 identical over 9 bases. The CDR3 covers 15 residues. V shed 4 bases, J shed 7 bases, and the junction held 9 bases outside the gene matches. Per the germline V gene, CDR1 is SGHRS and CDR2 is YFSETQ. Here the CDR3 reads CASSPGGQGENEQFF. Written as DNA, the CDR3 is TGCGCCAGCAGCCCCGGGGGACAGGGAGAGAATGAGCAGTTCTTC.

This chain joins TRBV6-2 or TRBV6-3 and TRBJ1-5; D gene unclear. This CDR3 is 11 amino acids long. Trimming left V 7 bases short and J 9 bases short, with 10 bases between. Germline loops: CDR1 MNHEY, CDR2 SVGEGT. CDR3 residues: CASNQSGPQHF. In DNA, the CDR3 is TGTGCCAGCAACCAATCTGGGCCCCAGCATTTT.

The genes are TRBV7-9 and TRBJ1-2; 10 bases agree with TRBD1. V lost 2 bases to trimming and J lost 8 bases; unmatched junction nucleotides: 5. CDR1 SEHNR and CDR2 FQNEAQ come from the germline V gene (reference sequence). This CDR3 has 14 amino acids. Here the CDR3 DNA reads TGTGCCAGCAGCTTATCGGACAGGGGGGGAGGCTACACCTTC. Protein product: CASSLSDRGGGYTF.

DNA of the CDR3: TGTGCCAGCGGGGGACAGCCTAGCACAGATACGCAGTATTTT. It yields the protein CASGGQPSTDTQYF. V usage is TRBV6-1 and J usage is TRBJ2-3, with TRBD1 matching over 7 bases. V trimming: 8 bases; J trimming: 0 bases; junction bases outside the gene matches: 5. This CDR3 has 14 amino acids. Per the germline V gene, CDR1 is MNHNS and CDR2 is SASEGT.

V usage is TRBV7-2 and J usage is TRBJ2-5; 7 bases are shared with TRBD2. The J call may be in error: the DNA end matches TRBJ2-7 better. Per the germline V gene, CDR1 is SGHTA and CDR2 is FQGNSA. This CDR3 region has 13 residues. Here the CDR3 reads CASSRLAVNEQYF. CDR3 sequence (DNA): TGTGCCAGCAGCAGACTAGCCGTGAACGAGCAGTACTTC.

In its sample, this clonotype was seen a few times. V usage is TRBV3-1 and J usage is TRBJ2-5, with TRBD1 matching 7 bases. The CDR3 is 15 residues long. From germline, CDR1 is LGHDT and CDR2 YNNKEL (reference sequence). V lost 4 bases, J lost 1 base, and 6 bases stayed unmatched. CDR3 in amino acids: CASSLGQQTQETQYF. CDR3 coding DNA: TGTGCCAGCAGCCTGGGACAGCAAACCCAAGAGACCCAGTACTTC.

The chain joins TRBV20-1 to TRBJ2-1, with 9 bases aligning to TRBD2. This CDR3 spans 17 amino acids. Germline values: CDR1 DFQATT, CDR2 SNEGSKA (reference sequence). With V trimmed by 0 bases and J by 2 bases, 8 bases remained unmatched. For the CDR3, the DNA is TGCAGTGCTAGAGAAAAGTGGGCGGGGGGGGCCTACAATGAGCAGTTCTTC. Translating it yields CSAREKWAGGAYNEQFF.

This clonotype was found a few times. V is TRBV28 and J is TRBJ1-2; D may be TRBD1 (6 bases). The CDR3 consists of 13 residues. Looked up from germline, CDR1 is MDHEN and CDR2 is SYDVKM. V lost 4 bases and J lost 8, with 14 bases in between. The CDR3 here is CASSYRVSGGYTF. As DNA, the CDR3 is TGTGCCAGCAGTTACAGGGTCTCGGGCGGCTACACCTTC.

The rearrangement uses TRBV20-1 and TRBJ2-3; D is ambiguous. Deletions cut 5 bases from V and 6 bases from J, with 21 bases between. CDR1 and CDR2 from the germline V gene are DFQATT and SNEGSKA (reference sequence). CDR3 length equals 15 residues. CDR3 coding DNA: TGCAGTGCTCCCACCCCTAGTTCTGGAATCGATACGCAGTATTTT. It encodes CSAPTPSSGIDTQYF.

The chain joins TRBV3-1 to TRBJ2-5; 7 nucleotides agree with TRBD2. The germline gives CDR1 LGHDT, CDR2 YNNKEL (reference sequence). V dropped 0 bases and J dropped 11; count of bases not matched to a gene: 15. This CDR3 has 16 amino acids. Here the CDR3 reads CASSQDYPSGNNEQYF. In DNA form, the CDR3 reads TGTGCCAGCAGCCAAGATTATCCTAGCGGAAACAATGAGCAGTACTTC.